The next 15 T cell receptor beta chains were all read from a single sample in a study of CD8+ T cells in alopecia areata (dated by TCRdb to between 2017 and 2018). Libraries were constructed by the immunoSEQ multiplex PCR assay. For TCR sequencing, RNA was extracted from every sample and reverse transcribed into cDNA to serve as template. TCRdb limited this immuneACCESS table to in-frame rearrangements with V and J called. A share of clones is missing; checked studies link under half to unresolved V genes, and the rest is unexplained. The sample contains over 150,000 clones, 50% to 60% of them found a single time. The ten largest clones capture roughly 14% of the sample. In light of the paper, this sample's time point label describes: baseline before oral tofacitinib. Sequencing used CD4+ T cells sorted from blood, obtained at week 0. The receptor set was obtained from a human donor with alopecia areata.

The chain joins TRBV4-2 to TRBJ2-1; no definite D call. Trimming shortened V by 2 bases and J by 8 bases, and 13 bases separated the two germline ends. Germline assignment: CDR1 LGHNA and CDR2 YNFKEQ. The CDR3 spans 14 residues. The DNA of the CDR3 is TGTGCCAGCAGCCAATTCCTAGGGAATGATGAGCAGTTCTTC. Translated: CASSQFLGNDEQFF.

The rearrangement links TRBV6-5 to TRBJ1-6; TRBD1 matches at 7 bases. Germline loops: CDR1 MNHEY, CDR2 SVGAGI. The CDR3 is made up of 16 amino acids. V dropped 6 bases and J dropped 7; count of bases not matched to a gene: 12. This CDR3 reads CASSYRGDGGNSPLHF. CDR3 sequence (DNA): TGTGCCAGCAGCTACAGGGGAGATGGAGGAAATTCACCCCTCCACTTT.

The table lists this clone with a few counts. The V gene is TRBV5-6, the J gene TRBJ1-2; 7 nucleotides match TRBD1. CDR3 size: 13 residues. After removal of 4 bases from V and 7 bases from J, the junction contained 7 bases not matched to a gene. The V gene's germline CDR1 is SGHDT and CDR2 YYEEEE. As DNA, the CDR3 is TGTGCCAGCAGCCCCGCGGACAGGCCTGGCTACACCTTC. Translation gives CASSPADRPGYTF. Complete variable domain (other parts from reference TRBV5-6 and TRBJ1-2): DAGVTQSPTHLIKTRGQQVTLRCSPKSGHDTVSWYQQALGQGPQFIFQYYEEEERQRGNFPDRFSGHQFPNYSSELNVNALLLGDSALYLCASSPADRPGYTFGSGTRLTVV.

To note about this clone: A much larger clonotype is one base distant, so this may be a read error. V and J are TRBV2 and TRBJ1-1, with D hard to call. CDR3 length: 14 residues. Trimming cost V 9 bases and J 5 bases, with 19 bases left between them. CDR1 is SNHLY and CDR2 is FYNNEI in the germline V gene. Written as DNA, the CDR3 is TGTGCCAGATCCAAGCGTGGGGTTCTAACTGAAGCTTTCTTT. Translating it yields CARSKRGVLTEAFF. Looking up the rest from reference TRBV2 and TRBJ1-1 gives the full variable domain: EPEVTQTPSHQVTQMGQEVILRCVPISNHLYFYWYRQILGQKVEFLVSFYNNEISEKSEIFDDQFSVERPDGSNFTLKIRSTKLEDSAMYFCARSKRGVLTEAFFGQGTRLTVV.

J is TRBJ1-3 and V is TRBV18, with 7 bases identical to TRBD1. Germline values: CDR1 KGHSH, CDR2 LQKENI. Unmatched junction bases numbered 5, after V lost 0 bases and J lost 0 bases. This CDR3 comprises 17 residues. The CDR3 DNA follows: TGTGCCAGCTCACCACCGTCTACAGGGGCCTCTGGAAACACCATATATTTT. This gives the protein CASSPPSTGASGNTIYF.

The rearrangement joins TRBV4-2 to TRBJ2-1, with unresolved D. The V gene's germline CDR1 is LGHNA and CDR2 YNFKEQ. Trimming removed 5 bases from V and 6 bases from J, with 11 bases in between. The CDR3 length is 13 residues. The CDR3 sequence: CASSSGPINEQFF. The CDR3 nucleotides are TGTGCCAGCAGCTCCGGACCCATCAATGAGCAGTTCTTC.

The chain carries TRBV7-9 and TRBJ1-6, with D possibly TRBD1 on 5 matching bases. V shed 3 bases and J shed 4 bases, with 7 bases lying between them. CDR1 SEHNR and CDR2 FQNEAQ come from the germline V gene (reference sequence). The CDR3 runs to 14 residues. This CDR3 reads CASSLGGYNSPLHF. The CDR3 DNA is TGTGCCAGCAGCTTGGGGGGATATAATTCACCCCTCCACTTT.

J is TRBJ1-2 and V is TRBV2; D remains ambiguous. The V gene's germline CDR1 is SNHLY and CDR2 FYNNEI. The CDR3 has 14 residues. Deletions cut 3 bases from V and 0 bases from J, with 8 bases between. CDR3 in DNA: TGTGCCAGCAGTGACGGACTCCCTAACTATGGCTACACCTTC. It translates to CASSDGLPNYGYTF.

This chain links TRBV6-1 with TRBJ2-7; no reliable D call. Germline CDR1 is MNHNS and CDR2 is SASEGT. The CDR3 totals 14 residues. Trimming cost V 1 base and J 2 bases, with 9 bases left between them. As DNA, the CDR3 is TGTGCCAGCAGTGAAGGTGTCAGCCCCTACGAGCAGTACTTC. It is translated as CASSEGVSPYEQYF.

V usage is TRBV5-1 and J usage is TRBJ2-7; no definite D call. Trimming stripped 3 bases from V and 2 bases from J, with 3 bases between. This CDR3 has 11 amino acids. Germline loops: CDR1 SGHRS, CDR2 YFSETQ. In DNA, the CDR3 is TGCGCCAGCAGCTCGGCCTACGAGCAGTACTTC. Protein sequence: CASSSAYEQYF.

CDR3 in DNA: TGCGCCAGCAGCGCGACTCCCGACACTGAAGCTTTCTTT. It codes for CASSATPDTEAFF. The rearrangement joins TRBV5-1 to TRBJ1-1, with D uncertain. Germline loops: CDR1 SGHRS, CDR2 YFSETQ. The V gene lost 4 bases and the J gene lost 3 bases, with 10 bases spanning the gap. CDR3 size: 13 residues. Full variable domain (missing parts from reference TRBV5-1 and TRBJ1-1): KAGVTQTPRYLIKTRGQQVTLSCSPISGHRSVSWYQQTPGQGLQFLFEYFSETQRNKGNFPGRFSGRQFSNSRSEMNVSTLELGDSALYLCASSATPDTEAFFGQGTRLTVV.

This clone has only a few counts. This rearrangement joins TRBV5-4 to TRBJ2-2; D may be TRBD2 (7 bases). From germline, CDR1 is SGHNT and CDR2 YYREEE (reference sequence). The CDR3 length is 16 residues. The V end lost 0 bases, the J end lost 1 base, and 10 bases lay between the germline ends. DNA of the CDR3: TGTGCCAGCAGCTTGGGGCGGGGGCGGAACACCGGGGAGCTGTTTTTT. It encodes CASSLGRGRNTGELFF.

Comment on this clone: This CDR3 is also generated by other DNA sequences in the sample. The V call is TRBV15, the J call TRBJ2-3; no reliable D call. This CDR3 is built from 13 residues. With 0 bases removed from V and 6 bases from J, the gap between germline ends came to 7 bases. The germline CDR1 and CDR2 sequences are LNHNV and YYDKDF (reference sequence). CDR3: CATSRDPGDTQYF. The CDR3 DNA is TGTGCCACCAGCAGAGACCCCGGCGATACGCAGTATTTT. Variable domain in full (rest from reference TRBV15 and TRBJ2-3): DAMVIQNPRYQVTQFGKPVTLSCSQTLNHNVMYWYQQKSSQAPKLLFHYYDKDFNNEADTPDNFQSRRPNTSFCFLDIRSPGLGDTAMYLCATSRDPGDTQYFGPGTRLTVL.

The V call is TRBV12-5, the J call TRBJ1-1; tentative D call: TRBD1 (5 bases). V lost 2 bases and J 0 bases, leaving 7 bases between the germline ends. The CDR3 is made up of 14 amino acids. Germline V gives CDR1 LGHNT, CDR2 FRNRAP. The CDR3 nucleotides read TGTGCTAGTGGTTTGTGGACATTGAACACTGAAGCTTTCTTT. Its protein product is CASGLWTLNTEAFF.

The genes are TRBV30 and TRBJ2-1, with unresolved D. V dropped 0 bases and J dropped 4 bases, with 4 bases sitting between them. Germline V CDR1 and CDR2: GTSNPN, SVGIG (reference sequence). The CDR3 runs to 12 residues. The CDR3 DNA reads TGTGCCTGGAGTGTGCTTTACAATGAGCAGTTCTTC. Residues: CAWSVLYNEQFF.